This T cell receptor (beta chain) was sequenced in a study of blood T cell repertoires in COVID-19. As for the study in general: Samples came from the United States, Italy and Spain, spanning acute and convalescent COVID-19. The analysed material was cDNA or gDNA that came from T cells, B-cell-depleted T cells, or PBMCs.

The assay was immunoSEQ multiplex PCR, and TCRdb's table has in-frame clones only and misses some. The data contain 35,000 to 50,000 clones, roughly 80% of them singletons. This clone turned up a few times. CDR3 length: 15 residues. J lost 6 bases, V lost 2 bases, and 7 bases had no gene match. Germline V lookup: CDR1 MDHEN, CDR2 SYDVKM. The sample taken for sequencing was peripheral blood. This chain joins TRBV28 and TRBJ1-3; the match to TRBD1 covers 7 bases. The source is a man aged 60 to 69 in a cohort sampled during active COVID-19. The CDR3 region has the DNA TGTGCCAGCAGTTTAATGACAGGGTTTAAAAACACCATATATTTT. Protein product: CASSLMTGFKNTIYF.